This T cell receptor (beta chain) is drawn from a study of T cells in Graves' hyperthyroidism and ophthalmopathy. Study at large: Staff took peripheral blood when the initial diagnosis was made, before any treatment began. Study-level points and caveats: In blood, most of the thyroid clonotypes expanded above 0.001 were also present.

The germline gives CDR1 MDHEN, CDR2 SYDVKM. The CDR3 contains 17 residues. The J segment lost 1 base and the V segment lost 3 bases, leaving 8 bases of the junction unmatched. Under 3 months was the duration of disease in ophthalmopathy patients, who also had a Clinical Activity Score of at least 3 and a NOSPECS grade of at least 4. Diagnostic assessment was based on clinical symptoms, serum thyroxine and TRAb, thyroid ultrasound and orbital computed tomography. About this clonotype itself: The target antigen is unknown.

Amplification of TCR beta CDR3 regions used RNA as the template. RT-PCR in the first round (using the HTBI primer set) targeted the TCR CDR3. TCRdb reanalysed the multiplex PCR reads using MiXCR and keeps one entry per CDR3 protein. The sample records under 250,000 distinct CDR3 sequences, around 26% being singletons. Sequenced: blood. This TCR came from a woman aged 35 to 49 with Graves' ophthalmopathy. J is TRBJ1-5 and V is TRBV28, with 8 bases matching TRBD1. CDR3 nucleotide sequence: TGTGCCAGCAGTTTTATGGCAGGGGGCATAAGCAATCAGCCCCAGCATTTT. Translating it yields CASSFMAGGISNQPQHF.